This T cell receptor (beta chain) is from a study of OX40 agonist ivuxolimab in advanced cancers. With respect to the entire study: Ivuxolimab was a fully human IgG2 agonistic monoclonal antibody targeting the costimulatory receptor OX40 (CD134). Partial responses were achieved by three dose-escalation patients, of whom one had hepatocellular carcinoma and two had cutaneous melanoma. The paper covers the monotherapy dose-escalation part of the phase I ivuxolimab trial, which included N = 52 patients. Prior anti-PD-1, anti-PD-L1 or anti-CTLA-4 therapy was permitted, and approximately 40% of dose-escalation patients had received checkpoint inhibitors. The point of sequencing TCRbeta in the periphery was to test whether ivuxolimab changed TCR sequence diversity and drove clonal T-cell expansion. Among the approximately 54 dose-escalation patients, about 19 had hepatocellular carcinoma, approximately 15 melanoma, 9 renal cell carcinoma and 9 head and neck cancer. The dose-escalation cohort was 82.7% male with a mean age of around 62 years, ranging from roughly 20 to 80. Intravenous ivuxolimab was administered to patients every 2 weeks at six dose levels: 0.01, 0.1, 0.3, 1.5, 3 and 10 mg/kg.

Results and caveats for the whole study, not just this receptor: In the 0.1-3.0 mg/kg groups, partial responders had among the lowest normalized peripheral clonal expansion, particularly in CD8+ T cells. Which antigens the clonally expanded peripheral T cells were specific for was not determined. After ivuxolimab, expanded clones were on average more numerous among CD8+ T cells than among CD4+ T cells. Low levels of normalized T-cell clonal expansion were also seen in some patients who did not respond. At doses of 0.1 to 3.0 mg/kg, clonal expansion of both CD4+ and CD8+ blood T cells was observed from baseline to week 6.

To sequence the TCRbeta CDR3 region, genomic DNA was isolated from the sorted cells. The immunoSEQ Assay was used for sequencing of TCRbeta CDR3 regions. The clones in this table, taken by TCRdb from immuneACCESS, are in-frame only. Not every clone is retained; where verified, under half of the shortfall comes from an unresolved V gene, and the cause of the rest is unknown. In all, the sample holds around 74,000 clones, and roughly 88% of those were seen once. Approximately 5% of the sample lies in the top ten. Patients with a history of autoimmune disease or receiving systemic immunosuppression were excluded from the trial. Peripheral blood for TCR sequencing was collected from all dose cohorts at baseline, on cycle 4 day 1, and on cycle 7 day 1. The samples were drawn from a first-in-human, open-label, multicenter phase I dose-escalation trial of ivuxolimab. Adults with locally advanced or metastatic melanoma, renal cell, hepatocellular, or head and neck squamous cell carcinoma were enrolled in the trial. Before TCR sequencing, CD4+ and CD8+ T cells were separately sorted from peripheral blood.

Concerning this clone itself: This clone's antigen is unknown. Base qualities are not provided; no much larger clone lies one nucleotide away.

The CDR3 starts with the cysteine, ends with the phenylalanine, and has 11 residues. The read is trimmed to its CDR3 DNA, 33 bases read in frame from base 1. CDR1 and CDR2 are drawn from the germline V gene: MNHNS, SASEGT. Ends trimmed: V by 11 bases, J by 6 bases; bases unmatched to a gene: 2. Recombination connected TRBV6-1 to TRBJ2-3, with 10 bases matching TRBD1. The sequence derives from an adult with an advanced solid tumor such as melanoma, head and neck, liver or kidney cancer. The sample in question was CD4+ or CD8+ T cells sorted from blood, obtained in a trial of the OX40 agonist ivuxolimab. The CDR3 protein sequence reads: CAAGQGDTQYF. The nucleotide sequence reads TGTGCCGCGGGACAGGGGGATACGCAGTATTTT.